This entry concerns a single TCR beta chain. The antigen remains unidentified. V gave up 0 bases and J gave up 2 bases; unmatched junction bases: 4. The length of the CDR3 is 15 residues. Germline CDR1 is DFQATT and CDR2 is SNEGSKA (reference sequence). The source of the sample is a study of CD8 T cells in ankylosing spondylitis. Using quantitative 5'-RACE with molecular barcodes, the authors made TCR beta libraries. One entry per CDR3 protein, called by TCRdb with MiXCR from the 5' RACE reads. The sample includes some 450,000 distinct CDR3 sequences, about a sixth of them seen just once. Notes on the study in general: Disease-linked clones were reportedly significantly enriched in matched ankylosing spondylitis synovial fluid. Blood from ankylosing spondylitis patients appeared to carry a characteristic roughly eight-variant TCR beta motif. CD8+ cells made up the disease-linked clones, which were relatively rare in peripheral blood. Some motif variants had been reported before (in reactive arthritis synovial fluid and blood).

The receptor comes from a male donor with ankylosing spondylitis. V gene TRBV20-1 combines with J gene TRBJ2-5, with TRBD2 matching 9 bases. The specimen was blood, either unsorted or a sorted T cell fraction (not recorded which). The CDR3: CSARDGTSKQETQYF. The CDR3 nucleotides are TGCAGTGCTAGAGACGGGACTAGCAAACAAGAGACCCAGTACTTC.